This is a list of T cell receptor beta chains from one sample in a study of cytomegalovirus exposure and HLA in healthy donors. Sequencing was performed with immunoSEQ multiplex PCR; in TCRdb, only in-frame clones are kept and a portion is missing. Of 160,000 or so clones in the sample, approximately 84% were seen once. The sample consisted of PBMCs. The receptors derive from a woman aged 35 to 49 in good health and CMV-seropositive. Each CDR3 is given with its conserved first and last residue. The D gene is left open where the match is weak. Rows give clone size only sometimes, using once, few, many, or a class for an expanded clone.

d_call j_call v_call clone_size cdr3_nt cdr3_aa
. TRBJ2-1 TRBV7-9 . TGTGCCAGCAGCTTAGGGGCGGACAGCTACAATGAGCAGTTCTTC CASSLGADSYNEQFF
. TRBJ2-1 TRBV27 . TGTGCCAGCATTCGAAACAGGGCTACCTACAATGAGCAGTTCTTC CASIRNRATYNEQFF
TRBD2 TRBJ2-3 TRBV29-1 . TGCAGCGTGCAGCGGGGGGGCGGCTCGAGGGGGGAGACGCAGTATTTT CSVQRGGGSRGETQYF
. TRBJ1-1 TRBV30 once TGTGCCTGGAGTCGGGAGGCAGGTTTGAGCACTGAAGCTTTCTTT CAWSREAGLSTEAFF
TRBD2 TRBJ2-3 TRBV2 . TGTGCCAGCAGGGAAGGACTAGCGGGGGGCACAGATACGCAGTATTTT CASREGLAGGTDTQYF
. TRBJ1-1 TRBV30 . TGTGCCTGGAGTGCCGGGAACACTGAAGCTTTCTTT CAWSAGNTEAFF
. TRBJ1-1 TRBV9 . TGTGCCAGCAGCCGTAGAGCATACAGTGAAGCTTTCTTT CASSRRAYSEAFF
. TRBJ1-3 TRBV4-3 . TGCGCCAGCAGCCAATCACTCGCGTCTGGAAACACCATATATTTT CASSQSLASGNTIYF
. TRBJ2-3 TRBV27 . TGTGCCAGCAGGCGACTAGGGGTCACAGATACGCAGTATTTT CASRRLGVTDTQYF
. TRBJ1-6 TRBV19 . TGTGCCAGTAGTATCCGAGGGTCCGCGGCACCCCTCCACTTT CASSIRGSAAPLHF
. TRBJ1-1 TRBV11-2 . TGTGCCAGCAGCTTAGCGTCTGAAGCTTTCTTT CASSLASEAFF
. TRBJ2-5 TRBV28 . TGTGCCAGCAGTCCCAGCTGGGCCCAAGAGACCCAGTACTTC CASSPSWAQETQYF
. TRBJ2-7 TRBV12-2 . TGTGCAAGGAAGACAGGGGAGACTTCCTACGAGCAGTACTTC CARKTGETSYEQYF
TRBD2 TRBJ2-5 TRBV7-7 few TGTGCTAGCAGCTTCGGGACTAGCGGGGAGACCCAGTACTTC CASSFGTSGETQYF
TRBD2 TRBJ2-1 TRBV5-6 . TGTGCCAGCGGCGGGGGGCCCACCTACAATGAGCAGTTCTTC CASGGGPTYNEQFF
TRBD2 TRBJ2-2 TRBV11-3 few TGTGCCAGCAGCTTTAGCGGGGGGGCCGGGGAGCTGTTTTTT CASSFSGGAGELFF
. TRBJ1-2 TRBV5-8 . TGTGCCAGCAGCTTGTATGGCCTACAGGGAGACAACTATGGCTACACCTTC CASSLYGLQGDNYGYTF
TRBD1 TRBJ1-5 TRBV6-1 . TGTGCCAGCAGTGCTGTAAAGACAGGGCTTTCTACTCAGCCCCAGCATTTT CASSAVKTGLSTQPQHF
. TRBJ1-5 TRBV6-1 . TGTGCCAGCAGTGATGGGGAGGCGGGTGTTAGCAATCAGCCCCAGCATTTT CASSDGEAGVSNQPQHF
. TRBJ1-2 TRBV5-4 . TGTGCCAGCAGCTACTTGCAGGGTGGCTACACCTTC CASSYLQGGYTF
. TRBJ2-3 TRBV19 . TGTGCCAGTAGTATAGACCTTAACACAGATACGCAGTATTTT CASSIDLNTDTQYF
. TRBJ1-2 TRBV5-1 . TGCGCCAGCACCCAGGGTTCTTCTAACTATGGCTACACCTTC CASTQGSSNYGYTF
TRBD1 TRBJ1-5 TRBV2 . TGTGCCAGCAGTGGGAGGGGGCCGGGCAATCAGCCCCAGCATTTT CASSGRGPGNQPQHF
. TRBJ1-2 TRBV7-2 . TGTGCCAGCAGCTTAGCCGGCAGGGTATCTGAGGGCTACACCTTC CASSLAGRVSEGYTF
TRBD2 TRBJ2-1 TRBV6-1 . TGTGCCAGCAGTGAAGTACTAGCGGGGAGAAATGAGCAGTTCTTC CASSEVLAGRNEQFF
TRBD1 TRBJ1-5 TRBV7-2 . TGTGCCAGCAGCCGAGGACAGGGGGCGCGGGTTCAGCCCCAGCATTTT CASSRGQGARVQPQHF
. TRBJ1-2 TRBV7-2 many TGTGCCAGCAGCTTGTGGGGGGAGGGGGGCTACACCTTC CASSLWGEGGYTF
. TRBJ2-3 TRBV7-9 . TGTTCCAGCAGCTCCGGACCCCCACGGGGGACGCCAGATACGCAGTATTTT CSSSSGPPRGTPDTQYF